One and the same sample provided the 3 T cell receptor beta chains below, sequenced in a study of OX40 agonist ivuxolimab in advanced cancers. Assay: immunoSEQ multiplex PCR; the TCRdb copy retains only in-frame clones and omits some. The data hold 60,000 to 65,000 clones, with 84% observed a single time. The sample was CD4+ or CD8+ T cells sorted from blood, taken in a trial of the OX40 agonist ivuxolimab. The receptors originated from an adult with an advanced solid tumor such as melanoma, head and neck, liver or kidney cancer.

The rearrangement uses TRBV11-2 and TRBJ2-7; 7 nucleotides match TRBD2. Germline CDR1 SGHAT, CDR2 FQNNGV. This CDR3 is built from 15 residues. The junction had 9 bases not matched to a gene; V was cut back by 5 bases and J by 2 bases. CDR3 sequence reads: CASSPSSGTTYEQYF. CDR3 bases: TGTGCCAGCAGCCCATCATCGGGGACTACCTACGAGCAGTACTTC.

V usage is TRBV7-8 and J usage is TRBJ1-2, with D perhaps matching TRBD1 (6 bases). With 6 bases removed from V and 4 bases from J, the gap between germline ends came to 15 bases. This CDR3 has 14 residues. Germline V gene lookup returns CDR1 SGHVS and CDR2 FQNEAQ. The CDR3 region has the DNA TGTGCCAGCAGGGCCTCCACAGGGCCCTATGGCTACACCTTC. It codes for CASRASTGPYGYTF.

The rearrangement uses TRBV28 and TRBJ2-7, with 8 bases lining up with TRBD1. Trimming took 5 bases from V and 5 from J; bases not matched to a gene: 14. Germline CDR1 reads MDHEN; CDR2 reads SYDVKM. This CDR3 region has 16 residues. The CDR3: CASSAGWTGYIDEQYF. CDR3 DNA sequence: TGTGCCAGCAGTGCAGGTTGGACAGGGTATATAGACGAGCAGTACTTC.